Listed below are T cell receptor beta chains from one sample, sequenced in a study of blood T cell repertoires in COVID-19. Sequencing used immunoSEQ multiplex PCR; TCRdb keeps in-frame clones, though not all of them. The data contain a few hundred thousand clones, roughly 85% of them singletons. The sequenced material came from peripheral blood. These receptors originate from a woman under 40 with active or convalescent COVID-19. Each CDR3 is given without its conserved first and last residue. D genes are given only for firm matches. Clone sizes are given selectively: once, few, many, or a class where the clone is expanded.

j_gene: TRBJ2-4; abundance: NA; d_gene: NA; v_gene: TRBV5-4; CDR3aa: ASSPQGDPAKNIQY
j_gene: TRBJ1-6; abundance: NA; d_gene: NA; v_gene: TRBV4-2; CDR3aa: ASSQDGQPYNSPLH
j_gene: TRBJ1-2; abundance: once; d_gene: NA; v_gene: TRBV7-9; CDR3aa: ASSFLTANYGYT
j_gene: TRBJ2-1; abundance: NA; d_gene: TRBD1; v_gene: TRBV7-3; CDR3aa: ASSLGDRGGDEQF
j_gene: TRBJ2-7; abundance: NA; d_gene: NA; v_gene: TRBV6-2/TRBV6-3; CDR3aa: ASSRGYSYEQY
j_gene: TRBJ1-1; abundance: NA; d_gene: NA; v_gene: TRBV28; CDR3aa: ASSWATEPNTEAF
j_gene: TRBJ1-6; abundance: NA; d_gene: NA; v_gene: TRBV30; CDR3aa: AGRQGTNNSPLH
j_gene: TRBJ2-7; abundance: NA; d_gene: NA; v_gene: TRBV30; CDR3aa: AWSLRGLTNSYEQY
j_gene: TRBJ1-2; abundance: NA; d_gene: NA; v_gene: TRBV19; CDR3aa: ASSIVDRFNYGYT
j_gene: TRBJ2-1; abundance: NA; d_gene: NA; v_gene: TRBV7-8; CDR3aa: ASSLVGSSSYNEQF